This entry features one T cell receptor beta chain sequence. Its specificity is unknown. This specimen belongs to a study of cytomegalovirus exposure and HLA in healthy donors. Study-wide results and limits: Earlier analysis looked at TCR beta V segments, and most were productive about 87% or about 30% of the time. One cluster of highly shared sequence variants probably arose as a sequencing artifact. A missense variant in DCLRE1C was later tied to TCR beta V- and J-gene trimming. Within a later analysis, the majority of CMV-associated TCR beta chains appeared HLA-restricted.

Germline V gene lookup returns CDR1 GTSNPN and CDR2 SVGIG (reference sequence). With 1 base clipped from V and 6 bases from J, the junction kept 3 bases outside the gene matches. The CDR3 runs to 13 residues. Primers: 60 Vbeta forward and 13 Jbeta reverse. Measured with immunoSEQ multiplex PCR; TCRdb has only the in-frame clones, and not every one. The table has roughly 63,000 clones, 71% seen once; the top ten hold roughly 25%. Sequencing used PBMCs. The source is a man aged 45 to 65 in good health and CMV-seropositive. The chain combines TRBV30 with TRBJ2-1; 7 bases are shared with TRBD2. CDR3 residues: CAWSETSLNEQFF. In DNA form, the CDR3 reads TGTGCCTGGAGTGAGACTAGCCTCAATGAGCAGTTCTTC.